What follows are 28 T cell receptor beta chains derived from one specimen sequenced in a study of cytomegalovirus exposure and HLA in healthy donors. Primers: 60 Vbeta forward and 13 Jbeta reverse. Produced via immunoSEQ multiplex PCR; TCRdb's table is partial and in-frame only. This table holds 150,000 to 200,000 clones, roughly 85% found once. The source material was PBMCs. These receptors all stem from a male donor in good health and CMV-seropositive.

CDR3 residues: CASSLGQMHYGYTF. The CDR3 region has the DNA TGCGCCAGCAGCTTGGGTCAGATGCACTATGGCTACACCTTC. This chain connects TRBV5-1 to TRBJ1-2; no definite D call. Germline V gene data show CDR1 as SGHRS and CDR2 as YFSETQ. The CDR3 sequence is 14 residues long. With 0 bases removed from V and 3 bases from J, the gap between germline ends came to 9 bases. Variable domain in full (rest from reference TRBV5-1 and TRBJ1-2): KAGVTQTPRYLIKTRGQQVTLSCSPISGHRSVSWYQQTPGQGLQFLFEYFSETQRNKGNFPGRFSGRQFSNSRSEMNVSTLELGDSALYLCASSLGQMHYGYTFGSGTRLTVV.

The chain carries TRBV5-4 and TRBJ2-3; TRBD1 agrees at 12 bases. Unmatched junction bases numbered 5, after V lost 4 bases and J lost 5 bases. The CDR3 has 15 residues. Germline V lookup: CDR1 SGHNT, CDR2 YYREEE (reference sequence). The CDR3 DNA sequence: TGTGCCAGCAGCAGGGGACAGGGGGCGGTAGATACGCAGTATTTT. Translation gives CASSRGQGAVDTQYF.

The chain has TRBV7-9 and TRBJ1-2; D may be TRBD1 (5 bases). Trimming pared 2 bases from V and 4 bases from J, leaving 17 bases between. Germline lookup yields CDR1 SEHNR and CDR2 FQNEAQ (reference sequence). This CDR3 has 16 amino acids. The CDR3 sequence: CASSLKQAARSYGYTF. In nucleotides, the CDR3 is TGTGCCAGCAGCTTAAAACAGGCAGCAAGATCCTATGGCTACACCTTC.

The chain has TRBV30 and TRBJ2-7, with 11 positions matching TRBD2. The CDR3 has 16 residues. V shed 2 bases and J 0 bases; nucleotides not matched to a gene: 6. From germline, CDR1 is GTSNPN and CDR2 SVGIG (reference sequence). This CDR3 reads CAWSKGLAGGSYEQYF. The CDR3 bases are TGTGCCTGGAGTAAAGGACTAGCGGGCGGCTCCTACGAGCAGTACTTC. The variable domain in full, completed from reference TRBV30 and TRBJ2-7, reads SQTIHQWPATLVQPVGSPLSLECTVEGTSNPNLYWYRQAAGRGLQLLFYSVGIGQISSEVPQNLSASRPQDRQFILSSKKLLLSDSGFYLCAWSKGLAGGSYEQYFGPGTRLTVT.

The genes are TRBV7-9 and TRBJ2-2, with D possibly TRBD1 on 5 matching bases. Trimming removed 4 bases from V and 4 bases from J, with 10 bases in between. The CDR3 consists of 14 residues. Germline lookup yields CDR1 SEHNR and CDR2 FQNEAQ (reference sequence). The CDR3 loop is CASSSRVATGELFF. The CDR3 DNA reads as TGTGCCAGCAGCTCCAGGGTGGCCACCGGGGAGCTGTTTTTT. The full variable domain, rest sourced from reference TRBV7-9 and TRBJ2-2, is DTGVSQNPRHKITKRGQNVTFRCDPISEHNRLYWYRQTLGQGPEFLTYFQNEAQLEKSRLLSDRFSAERPKGSFSTLEIQRTEQGDSAMYLCASSSRVATGELFFGEGSRLTVL.

The chain carries TRBV27 and TRBJ2-7; 8 nucleotides align to TRBD1. From germline, CDR1 is MNHEY and CDR2 SMNVEV (reference sequence). This CDR3 is 15 amino acids long. With V trimmed by 4 bases and J by 6 bases, 11 bases remained unmatched. This CDR3 reads CASSSRTGTYSEQYF. The CDR3 region has the DNA TGTGCCAGCAGTTCCCGGACAGGGACGTATAGCGAGCAGTACTTC.

Written as DNA, the CDR3 is TGTGCCAGCAGCTTACAAGGGGGGGGTGGCTACACCTTC. Protein sequence: CASSLQGGGGYTF. This chain connects TRBV7-6 to TRBJ1-2; TRBD1 is a possible D gene (6 bases). In germline, CDR1 is SGHVS, CDR2 FNYEAQ. The CDR3 runs to 13 residues. The germline V and J ends were trimmed by 2 bases and 7 bases, with 11 bases remaining between them.

The chain couples TRBV15 to TRBJ1-5; TRBD1 is a possible D gene (6 bases). CDR1 LNHNV and CDR2 YYDKDF come from the germline V gene (reference sequence). V lost 1 base and J lost 4, with 14 bases in between. The CDR3 consists of 16 residues. DNA for the CDR3: TGTGCCACCAGCAGAGGGGTCCAGGGGCAAAATCAGCCCCAGCATTTT. Translating gives CATSRGVQGQNQPQHF. Complete variable domain (other parts from reference TRBV15 and TRBJ1-5): DAMVIQNPRYQVTQFGKPVTLSCSQTLNHNVMYWYQQKSSQAPKLLFHYYDKDFNNEADTPDNFQSRRPNTSFCFLDIRSPGLGDTAMYLCATSRGVQGQNQPQHFGDGTRLSIL.

The chain uses TRBV4-3 and TRBJ2-5; possible D gene TRBD2, 5 bases. The J call may be wrong; the DNA end is better matched by TRBJ2-7. CDR3 length equals 13 residues. Germline assignment: CDR1 LGHNA and CDR2 YSLEER. For the CDR3, the DNA is TGCGCCAGCAGCTGGACTCCAAACTACGAGCAGTACTTC. It specifies CASSWTPNYEQYF.

The chain recombines TRBV7-9 with TRBJ1-4; TRBD1 agrees at 7 bases. This CDR3 comprises 15 residues. The germline V gene encodes CDR1 SEHNR and CDR2 FQNEAQ (reference sequence). V lost 8 bases to trimming and J lost 2 bases; unmatched junction nucleotides: 8. CDR3 in amino acids: CASHRGVGTNEKLFF. CDR3 sequence (DNA): TGTGCCAGCCACAGGGGAGTGGGCACTAATGAAAAACTGTTTTTT.

In DNA, the CDR3 is TGTGCCAGCAGTTCCGCGGGGACAGACACTGAAGCTTTCTTT. Residues: CASSSAGTDTEAFF. The chain carries TRBV27 and TRBJ1-1, with 7 nucleotides matching TRBD1. There are 14 residues in the CDR3. V shed 4 bases, J shed 3 bases, and the junction held 5 bases outside the gene matches. Germline-derived CDR1 and CDR2 are MNHEY and SMNVEV (reference sequence).

The chain couples TRBV11-2 to TRBJ2-7, with a possible D match to TRBD1 (6 bases). This CDR3 is 13 amino acids long. Trimming stripped 7 bases from V and 4 bases from J, with 14 bases between. Germline values: CDR1 SGHAT, CDR2 FQNNGV. CDR3 sequence (DNA): TGTGCCAGCAACCTATACAGGGCGTACGAGCAGTACTTC. Translation: CASNLYRAYEQYF.

The CDR3: CASSPQFPGGNFYGYTF. The CDR3 coding sequence is TGTGCCAGCTCACCACAGTTTCCAGGGGGAAATTTCTATGGCTACACCTTC. The rearrangement links TRBV18 to TRBJ1-2; 7 nucleotides align to TRBD1. CDR3 length equals 17 residues. J gave up 4 bases and V 1 base, and 12 bases lay outside the gene matches. Looked up from germline, CDR1 is KGHSH and CDR2 is LQKENI. The full variable domain, with the rest looked up from reference TRBV18 and TRBJ1-2, is NAGVMQNPRHLVRRRGQEARLRCSPMKGHSHVYWYRQLPEEGLKFMVYLQKENIIDESGMPKERFSAEFPKEGPSILRIQQVVRGDSAAYFCASSPQFPGGNFYGYTFGSGTRLTVV.

The gene calls are TRBV5-1 and TRBJ2-3, with 9 bases that match TRBD2. The CDR3 is 17 amino acids. The ends lost 4 bases at V and 0 bases at J; junction bases unmatched: 9. CDR1 and CDR2 (germline): SGHRS, YFSETQ. CDR3 amino acids: CASSPGQRGASTDTQYF. In DNA form, the CDR3 reads TGCGCCAGCAGCCCAGGGCAGCGGGGGGCCAGCACAGATACGCAGTATTTT.

The chain links TRBV5-1 to TRBJ1-6; possibly TRBD1 for D (6 bases). Trimming took off 5 bases at V and 6 bases at J, with 15 bases between the two ends. Germline V gene lookup returns CDR1 SGHRS and CDR2 YFSETQ. The CDR3 contains 15 residues. In DNA, the CDR3 is TGCGCCAGCAGTCAAGGACTAGGGGGTAATTCACCCCTCCACTTT. This encodes CASSQGLGGNSPLHF.

This sequence joins TRBV27 and TRBJ2-3; 7 bases fit TRBD2. This CDR3 is 15 amino acids long. Germline CDR1 MNHEY, CDR2 SMNVEV (reference sequence). The V gene end was trimmed by 5 bases and the J gene end by 4 bases; junction bases not matched to a gene: 9. DNA of the CDR3: TGTGCCAGCAGTCTCCTCCCGGGAGGACCAGATACGCAGTATTTT. Its translation is CASSLLPGGPDTQYF.

The chain uses TRBV5-1 and TRBJ2-2; TRBD1 matches 9 bases. CDR3 length equals 17 residues. V shed 1 base, J shed 2 bases, and the junction held 6 bases outside the gene matches. In germline, CDR1 is SGHRS, CDR2 YFSETQ. The CDR3 loop is CASSLPTGGDNTGELFF. CDR3 nucleotide sequence: TGCGCCAGCAGCTTGCCTACAGGGGGCGATAACACCGGGGAGCTGTTTTTT.

The chain uses TRBV5-6 and TRBJ1-1; weak D call: TRBD1 (5 bases). Trimming took off 1 base at V and 11 bases at J, with 18 bases between the two ends. CDR3 size: 14 residues. Germline-derived CDR1 and CDR2 are SGHDT and YYEEEE. CDR3 residues: CASSLSSREGRAFF. CDR3 in DNA: TGTGCCAGCAGCTTGTCGTCCAGGGAGGGTCGCGCTTTCTTT.

This clone has more than one count but fewer than ten. The V gene is TRBV6-1, the J gene TRBJ2-1; 12 nucleotides agree with TRBD2. This CDR3 is 17 amino acids long. V shed 2 bases and J 6 bases; nucleotides not matched to a gene: 8. Germline V gene sequence: CDR1 MNHNS, CDR2 SASEGT. Written as DNA, the CDR3 is TGTGCCAGCAGTGAAAATAGAGGGACTAGCGGGCCCAATGAGCAGTTCTTC. Translated: CASSENRGTSGPNEQFF.

The chain couples TRBV12-5 to TRBJ2-7; 7 positions match TRBD1. Trimming removed 0 bases from V and 2 bases from J; junction bases left unmatched: 10. The germline CDR1 and CDR2 sequences are LGHNT and FRNRAP. The CDR3 runs 17 residues. The CDR3 here is CASGLVRTGGRTYEQYF. Written as DNA, the CDR3 is TGTGCTAGTGGTTTGGTAAGGACAGGCGGAAGAACCTACGAGCAGTACTTC.

The J gene is TRBJ1-5, the V gene TRBV6-6, with TRBD1 matching over 8 bases. Germline-derived CDR1 and CDR2 are MNHNY and SVGAGI (reference sequence). Losses at the gene ends were 5 bases for V and 1 base for J; bases not matched to a gene: 7. CDR3 length: 16 amino acids. CDR3 in amino acids: CASSITRGPSNQPQHF. DNA for the CDR3: TGTGCCAGCAGTATAACCAGGGGGCCCAGCAATCAGCCCCAGCATTTT.

The chain carries TRBV2 and TRBJ1-5, with 7 bases lining up with TRBD1. Per germline, CDR1 SNHLY and CDR2 FYNNEI. There are 18 residues in the CDR3. V shed 4 bases, J shed 2 bases, and the junction held 14 bases outside the gene matches. In DNA form, the CDR3 reads TGTGCCAGCAGTGCCTCAGGGGGATCTATAACGGGCAATCAGCCCCAGCATTTT. Translation: CASSASGGSITGNQPQHF.

This chain uses TRBV30 with TRBJ1-3, with D possibly TRBD1 on 5 matching bases. This CDR3 spans 12 amino acids. The V gene lost 4 bases and the J gene lost 4 bases, with 8 bases spanning the gap. Germline lookup yields CDR1 GTSNPN and CDR2 SVGIG (reference sequence). The CDR3 here is CAWTPGGNTIYF. CDR3 DNA: TGTGCCTGGACGCCAGGGGGAAACACCATATATTTT. Based on the CDR3 plus reference TRBV30 and TRBJ1-3, the full variable domain is SQTIHQWPATLVQPVGSPLSLECTVEGTSNPNLYWYRQAAGRGLQLLFYSVGIGQISSEVPQNLSASRPQDRQFILSSKKLLLSDSGFYLCAWTPGGNTIYFGEGSWLTVV.

This clone was observed a few times. The rearrangement uses TRBV4-3 and TRBJ2-1; TRBD2 aligns across 8 bases. CDR1 is LGHNA and CDR2 is YSLEER in the germline V gene. V lost 0 bases, J lost 7 bases, and 8 bases stayed unmatched. The CDR3 is 16 residues long. As DNA, the CDR3 is TGCGCCAGCAGCCAAGAATGGACTAGCTTAGGGAATGAGCAGTTCTTC. It specifies CASSQEWTSLGNEQFF.

This clone was picked up one time. The chain uses TRBV30 and TRBJ1-4, with 10 bases matching TRBD1. The CDR3 length is 14 residues. After removal of 5 bases from V and 5 bases from J, the junction contained 5 bases not matched to a gene. The germline V gene has CDR1 GTSNPN and CDR2 SVGIG (reference sequence). CDR3 in DNA: TGTGCCTGGCGACCGGACAGGGGGAATGAAAAACTGTTTTTT. Translated, it gives CAWRPDRGNEKLFF. The full variable domain, completed using reference TRBV30 and TRBJ1-4, is SQTIHQWPATLVQPVGSPLSLECTVEGTSNPNLYWYRQAAGRGLQLLFYSVGIGQISSEVPQNLSASRPQDRQFILSSKKLLLSDSGFYLCAWRPDRGNEKLFFGSGTQLSVL.

V is TRBV5-1 and J is TRBJ2-1, with 7 bases aligning to TRBD2. The V gene's germline CDR1 is SGHRS and CDR2 YFSETQ. The CDR3 extends over 15 amino acids. J was trimmed by 7 bases and V by 2 bases; bases with no gene match: 9. This CDR3 reads CASSFSGTGWNEQFF. CDR3 sequence (DNA): TGCGCCAGCAGCTTCAGCGGGACGGGGTGGAATGAGCAGTTCTTC.

This clone was detected a few times. This chain links TRBV14 with TRBJ2-4; 13 positions agree with TRBD2. Trimming cost V 3 bases and J 0 bases; bases outside gene matches: 2. CDR3 length equals 17 residues. Germline CDR1 and CDR2: SGHDN and FVKESK. The DNA for the CDR3 is TGTGCCAGCAGCCAGGGACTAGCGGGATCAGCCAAAAACATTCAGTACTTC. Residues: CASSQGLAGSAKNIQYF. Full variable domain (rest looked up from reference TRBV14 and TRBJ2-4): EAGVTQFPSHSVIEKGQTVTLRCDPISGHDNLYWYRRVMGKEIKFLLHFVKESKQDESGMPNNRFLAERTGGTYSTLKVQPAELEDSGVYFCASSQGLAGSAKNIQYFGAGTRLSVL.

This chain links TRBV10-3 with TRBJ2-1; 13 bases are shared with TRBD2. The CDR3 is 16 residues long. The V segment lost 4 bases and the J segment 5 bases; nucleotides outside the gene matches: 5. Germline V gene data show CDR1 as ENHRY and CDR2 as SYGVKD. The CDR3: CAISATSGGAHNEQFF. CDR3 in DNA: TGTGCCATCAGTGCCACTAGCGGGGGGGCCCACAATGAGCAGTTCTTC.